Listed here is a single TCR beta chain. This sample was taken from a study of shared clonotypes between healthy human individuals. Unsorted samples drew genomic DNA from roughly 96 million PBMCs. Per the germline V gene, CDR1 is SGHTA and CDR2 is FQGNSA. The CDR3 loop spans 16 amino acids. After removal of 1 base from V and 0 bases from J, the junction contained 3 bases not matched to a gene. For every subset, genomic DNA was evenly distributed across several immunoSEQ plates. Clones were sequenced by immunoSEQ multiplex PCR, and TCRdb holds only the in-frame ones, with some missing. The table lists 530,000 or so clones, over 75% of them singletons.

The gene calls are TRBV7-2 and TRBJ2-1, with 7 bases aligning to TRBD1. The sequenced sample consisted of PBMCs. This clonotype originated in a woman aged 40 to 50 in good health. Some clones in this sample may be carry-over from other donors' samples. In DNA, the CDR3 is TGTGCCAGCAGCTTAGGTGGGACAGCCTCCTACAATGAGCAGTTCTTC. This sequence encodes CASSLGGTASYNEQFF.